The 9 T cell receptor beta chains given below trace back to one sample, sequenced in a study of identifying expanded T cells in peripheral blood. Assay: immunoSEQ multiplex PCR; the TCRdb copy retains only in-frame clones and omits some. The sample has under 150,000 clones; roughly 90% are singletons. Sequencing was performed on blood. All receptors come from a person aged 18 to 70 in good health.

The V call is TRBV2, the J call TRBJ2-5; D may be TRBD1 or TRBD2 (6 bases each). The CDR3 is 16 residues long. V was pared by 2 bases and J by 2 bases, with 15 bases between. From germline, CDR1 is SNHLY and CDR2 FYNNEI. DNA for the CDR3: TGTGCCAGCAGTGAAATAGGGGGAGGTGGGCAAGAGACCCAGTACTTC. Its protein product is CASSEIGGGGQETQYF.

This chain joins TRBV29-1 and TRBJ2-1; 7 bases are shared with TRBD2. V was clipped by 5 bases and J by 2 bases; unmatched bases: 6. CDR1 and CDR2 (germline): SQVTM, ANQGSEA. The CDR3 is 14 residues long. CDR3 DNA: TGCAGCGTTCCAAGCGGGATCGCCTACAATGAGCAGTTCTTC. This translates into CSVPSGIAYNEQFF.

The V gene is TRBV19, the J gene TRBJ2-3; TRBD1 matches 7 bases. This CDR3 has 15 amino acids. CDR1 LNHDA and CDR2 SQIVND come from the germline V gene (reference sequence). V shed 5 bases and J 6 bases; nucleotides not matched to a gene: 11. In DNA form, the CDR3 reads TGTGCCAGTAGTCCGCAACACAACAGGGGCGATACGCAGTATTTT. Translation gives CASSPQHNRGDTQYF.

The gene calls are TRBV6-5 and TRBJ1-1, with a tentative D call TRBD1 (6 bases). This CDR3 region has 15 residues. V was cut by 6 bases and J by 6 bases, with 20 bases left in between. Germline values: CDR1 MNHEY, CDR2 SVGAGI. CDR3: CASSHREQGVAEAFF. CDR3 DNA: TGTGCCAGCAGCCACAGGGAACAGGGAGTCGCTGAAGCTTTCTTT.

The chain recombines TRBV9 with TRBJ2-5; no reliable D call. The V end was cut by 0 bases, the J end by 0 bases, with 6 bases between. CDR3 length equals 14 residues. Germline CDR1 is SGDLS and CDR2 is YYNGEE. The CDR3 spells CASSVDRNQETQYF. The CDR3, as DNA: TGTGCCAGCAGCGTAGATCGCAACCAAGAGACCCAGTACTTC.

This chain links TRBV2 with TRBJ1-1, with D maybe TRBD1 (5 bases). Trimming took off 6 bases at V and 6 bases at J, with 14 bases between the two ends. The CDR3 is 13 amino acids. The germline V gene encodes CDR1 SNHLY and CDR2 FYNNEI. CDR3 sequence reads: CASRSRVVPEAFF. The CDR3, as DNA: TGTGCCAGCAGATCCAGGGTTGTCCCTGAAGCTTTCTTT. Together with reference TRBV2 and TRBJ1-1, the CDR3 gives the full variable domain: EPEVTQTPSHQVTQMGQEVILRCVPISNHLYFYWYRQILGQKVEFLVSFYNNEISEKSEIFDDQFSVERPDGSNFTLKIRSTKLEDSAMYFCASRSRVVPEAFFGQGTRLTVV.

This chain links TRBV10-1 with TRBJ1-1, with a tentative D call TRBD1 (5 bases). Germline-derived CDR1 and CDR2 are WNHNN and SYGVQD (reference sequence). V lost 0 bases to trimming and J lost 8 bases, with 10 bases between them. The CDR3 length is 13 residues. DNA of the CDR3: TGCGCCAGCAGTGAGTCTCCCAGGGAAGAAGCTTTCTTT. This encodes CASSESPREEAFF.

This chain joins TRBV15 and TRBJ2-5; TRBD2 is a possible D gene (6 bases). Germline V CDR1 and CDR2: LNHNV, YYDKDF (reference sequence). This CDR3 is 16 amino acids long. V lost 5 bases and J 2 bases, leaving 18 bases between the germline ends. The DNA of the CDR3 is TGTGCCACCAGCCGGCCCCCCTATAGCGGACAAGAGACCCAGTACTTC. Amino acids: CATSRPPYSGQETQYF.

This chain links TRBV5-1 with TRBJ2-7; tentatively, D is TRBD1 (5 bases). The V and J ends lost 4 bases and 3 bases respectively, with 14 bases between them. This CDR3 comprises 14 residues. Per the germline V gene, CDR1 is SGHRS and CDR2 is YFSETQ. CDR3 DNA sequence: TGCGCCAGCAGCCAAGCCTCTAGGGGCTACGAGCAGTACTTC. Translated, it gives CASSQASRGYEQYF.